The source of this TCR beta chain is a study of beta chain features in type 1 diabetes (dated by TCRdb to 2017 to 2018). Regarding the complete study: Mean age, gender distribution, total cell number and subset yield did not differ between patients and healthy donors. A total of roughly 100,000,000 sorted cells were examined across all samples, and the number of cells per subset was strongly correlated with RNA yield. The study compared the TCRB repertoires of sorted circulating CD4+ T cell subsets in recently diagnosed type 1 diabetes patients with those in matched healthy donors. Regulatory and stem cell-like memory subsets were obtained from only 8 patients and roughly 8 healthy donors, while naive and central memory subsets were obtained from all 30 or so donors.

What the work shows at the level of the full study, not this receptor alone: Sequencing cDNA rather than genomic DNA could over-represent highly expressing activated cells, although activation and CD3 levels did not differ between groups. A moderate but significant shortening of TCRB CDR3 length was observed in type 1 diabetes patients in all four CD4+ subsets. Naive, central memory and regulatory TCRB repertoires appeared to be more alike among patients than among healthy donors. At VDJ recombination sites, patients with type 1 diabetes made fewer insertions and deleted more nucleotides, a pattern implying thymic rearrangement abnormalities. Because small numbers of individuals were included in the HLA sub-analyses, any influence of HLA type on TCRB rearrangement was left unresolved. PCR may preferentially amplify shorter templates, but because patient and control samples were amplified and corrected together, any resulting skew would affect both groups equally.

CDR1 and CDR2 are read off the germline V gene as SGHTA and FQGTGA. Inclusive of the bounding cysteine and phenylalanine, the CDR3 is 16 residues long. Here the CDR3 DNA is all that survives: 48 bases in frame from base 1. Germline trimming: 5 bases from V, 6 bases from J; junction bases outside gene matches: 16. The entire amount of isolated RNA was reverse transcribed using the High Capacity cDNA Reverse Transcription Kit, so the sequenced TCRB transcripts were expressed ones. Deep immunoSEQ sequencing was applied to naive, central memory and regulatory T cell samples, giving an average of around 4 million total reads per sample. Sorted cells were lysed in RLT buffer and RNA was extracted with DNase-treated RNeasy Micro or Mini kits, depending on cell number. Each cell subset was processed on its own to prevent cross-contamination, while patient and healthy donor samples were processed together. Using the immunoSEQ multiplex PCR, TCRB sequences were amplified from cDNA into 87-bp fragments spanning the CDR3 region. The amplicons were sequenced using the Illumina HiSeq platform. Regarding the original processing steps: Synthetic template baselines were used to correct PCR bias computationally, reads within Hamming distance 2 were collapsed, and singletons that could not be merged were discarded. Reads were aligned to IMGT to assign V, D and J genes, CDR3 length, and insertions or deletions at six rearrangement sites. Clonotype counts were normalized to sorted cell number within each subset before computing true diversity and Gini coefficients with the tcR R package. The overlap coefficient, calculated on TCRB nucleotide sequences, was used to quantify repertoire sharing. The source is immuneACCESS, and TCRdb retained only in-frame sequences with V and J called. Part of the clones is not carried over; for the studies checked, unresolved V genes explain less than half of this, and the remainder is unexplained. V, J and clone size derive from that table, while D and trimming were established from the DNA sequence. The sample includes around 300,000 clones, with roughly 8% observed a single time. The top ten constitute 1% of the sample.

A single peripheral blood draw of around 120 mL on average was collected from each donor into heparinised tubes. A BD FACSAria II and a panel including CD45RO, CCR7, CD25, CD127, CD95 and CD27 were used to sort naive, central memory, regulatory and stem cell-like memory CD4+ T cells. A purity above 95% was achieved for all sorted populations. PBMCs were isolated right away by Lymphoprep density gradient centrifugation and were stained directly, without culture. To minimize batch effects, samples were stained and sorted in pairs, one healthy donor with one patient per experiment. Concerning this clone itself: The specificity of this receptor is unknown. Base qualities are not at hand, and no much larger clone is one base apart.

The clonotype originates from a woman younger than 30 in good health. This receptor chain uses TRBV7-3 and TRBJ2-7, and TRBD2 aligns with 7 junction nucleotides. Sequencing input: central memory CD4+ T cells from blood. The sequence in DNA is TGTGCCAGCAGCCCAACTCCCTTGCGGGAGAGTCCCGAGCAGTACTTC. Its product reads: CASSPTPLRESPEQYF.